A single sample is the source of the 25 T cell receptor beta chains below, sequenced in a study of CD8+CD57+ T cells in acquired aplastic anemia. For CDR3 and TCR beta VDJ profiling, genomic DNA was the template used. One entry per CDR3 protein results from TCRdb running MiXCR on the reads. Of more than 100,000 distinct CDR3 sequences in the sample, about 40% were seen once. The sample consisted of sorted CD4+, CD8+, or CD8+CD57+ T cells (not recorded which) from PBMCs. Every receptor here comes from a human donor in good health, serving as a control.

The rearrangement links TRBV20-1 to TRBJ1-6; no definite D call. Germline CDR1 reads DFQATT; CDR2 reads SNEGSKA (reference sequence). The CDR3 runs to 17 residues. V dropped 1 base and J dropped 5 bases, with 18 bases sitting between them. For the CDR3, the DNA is TGCAGTGCTAGAGTTGTCGCAGGCGGCGGTGATAATTCACCCCTCCACTTT. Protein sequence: CSARVVAGGGDNSPLHF.

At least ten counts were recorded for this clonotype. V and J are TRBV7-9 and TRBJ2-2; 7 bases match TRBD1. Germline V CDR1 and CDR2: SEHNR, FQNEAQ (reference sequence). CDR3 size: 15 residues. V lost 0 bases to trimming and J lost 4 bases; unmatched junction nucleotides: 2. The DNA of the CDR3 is TGTGCCAGCAGCTTAGCCGGGACAGTCACCGGGGAGCTGTTTTTT. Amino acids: CASSLAGTVTGELFF. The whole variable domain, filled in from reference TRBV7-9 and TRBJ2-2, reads DTGVSQNPRHKITKRGQNVTFRCDPISEHNRLYWYRQTLGQGPEFLTYFQNEAQLEKSRLLSDRFSAERPKGSFSTLEIQRTEQGDSAMYLCASSLAGTVTGELFFGEGSRLTVL.

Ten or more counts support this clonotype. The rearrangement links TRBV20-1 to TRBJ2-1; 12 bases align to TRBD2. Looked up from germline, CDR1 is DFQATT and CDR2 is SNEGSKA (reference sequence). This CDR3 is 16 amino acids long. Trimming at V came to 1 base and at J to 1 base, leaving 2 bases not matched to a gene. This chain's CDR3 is CSARATSGRSYNEQFF. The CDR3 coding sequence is TGCAGTGCTAGAGCTACTAGCGGGAGGTCCTACAATGAGCAGTTCTTC.

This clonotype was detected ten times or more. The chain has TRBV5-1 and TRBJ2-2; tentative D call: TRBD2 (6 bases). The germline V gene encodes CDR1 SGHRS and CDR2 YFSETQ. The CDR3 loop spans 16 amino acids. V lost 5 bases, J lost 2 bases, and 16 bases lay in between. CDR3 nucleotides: TGCGCCAGCAGTCCCTGGAATAGCGGCAACACCGGGGAGCTGTTTTTT. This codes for CASSPWNSGNTGELFF.

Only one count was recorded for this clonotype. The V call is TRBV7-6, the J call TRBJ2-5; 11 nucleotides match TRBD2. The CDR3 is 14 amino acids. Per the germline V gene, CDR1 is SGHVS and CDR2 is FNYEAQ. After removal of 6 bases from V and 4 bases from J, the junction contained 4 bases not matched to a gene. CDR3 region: CASRFSGGGETQYF. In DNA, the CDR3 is TGTGCCAGCAGATTTAGCGGGGGGGGAGAGACCCAGTACTTC.

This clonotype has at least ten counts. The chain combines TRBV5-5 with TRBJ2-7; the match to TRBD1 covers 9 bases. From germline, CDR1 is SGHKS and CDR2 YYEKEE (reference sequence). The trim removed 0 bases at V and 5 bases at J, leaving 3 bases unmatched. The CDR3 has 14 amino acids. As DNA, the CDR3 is TGTGCCAGCAGCTTGGACAGGGGGCAGAACGAGCAGTACTTC. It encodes CASSLDRGQNEQYF.

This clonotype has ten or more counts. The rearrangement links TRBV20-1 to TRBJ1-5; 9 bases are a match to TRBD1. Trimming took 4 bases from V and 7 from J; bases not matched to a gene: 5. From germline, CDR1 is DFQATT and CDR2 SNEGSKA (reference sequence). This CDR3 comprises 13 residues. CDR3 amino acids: CSAIQGAGQPQHF. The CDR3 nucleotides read TGCAGTGCTATACAGGGGGCTGGGCAGCCCCAGCATTTT.

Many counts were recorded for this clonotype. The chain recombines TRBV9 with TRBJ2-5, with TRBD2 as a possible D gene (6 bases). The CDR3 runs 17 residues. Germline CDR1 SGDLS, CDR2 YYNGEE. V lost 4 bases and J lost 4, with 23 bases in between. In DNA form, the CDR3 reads TGTGCCAGCAGCCCACGAGGGCCAGGGAGGCATCGAGAGACCCAGTACTTC. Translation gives CASSPRGPGRHRETQYF.

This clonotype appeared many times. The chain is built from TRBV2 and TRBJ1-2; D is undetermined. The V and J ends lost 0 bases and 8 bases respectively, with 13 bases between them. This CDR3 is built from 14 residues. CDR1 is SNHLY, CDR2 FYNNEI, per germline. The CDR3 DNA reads TGTGCCAGCAGTGAAGCTGCTGGGCTTATCGGCTACACCTTC. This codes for CASSEAAGLIGYTF.

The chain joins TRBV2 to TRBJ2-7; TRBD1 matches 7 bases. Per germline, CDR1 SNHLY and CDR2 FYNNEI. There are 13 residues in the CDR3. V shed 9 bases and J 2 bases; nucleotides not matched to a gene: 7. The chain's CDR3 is CASTRDRPYEQYF. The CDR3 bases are TGTGCCAGTACCCGGGACAGACCCTACGAGCAGTACTTC. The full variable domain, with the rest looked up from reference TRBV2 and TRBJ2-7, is EPEVTQTPSHQVTQMGQEVILRCVPISNHLYFYWYRQILGQKVEFLVSFYNNEISEKSEIFDDQFSVERPDGSNFTLKIRSTKLEDSAMYFCASTRDRPYEQYFGPGTRLTVT.

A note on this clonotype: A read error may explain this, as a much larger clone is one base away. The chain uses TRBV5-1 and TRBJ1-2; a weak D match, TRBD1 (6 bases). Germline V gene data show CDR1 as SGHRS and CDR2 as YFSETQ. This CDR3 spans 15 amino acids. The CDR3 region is CASSPGGQALSGHTF. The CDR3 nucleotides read TGCGCCAGCAGCCCGGGGGGGCAGGCCCTATCTGGCCACACCTTC. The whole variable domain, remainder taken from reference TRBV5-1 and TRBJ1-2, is KAGVTQTPRYLIKTRGQQVTLSCSPISGHRSVSWYQQTPGQGLQFLFEYFSETQRNKGNFPGRFSGRQFSNSRSEMNVSTLELGDSALYLCASSPGGQALSGHTFGSGTRLTVV.

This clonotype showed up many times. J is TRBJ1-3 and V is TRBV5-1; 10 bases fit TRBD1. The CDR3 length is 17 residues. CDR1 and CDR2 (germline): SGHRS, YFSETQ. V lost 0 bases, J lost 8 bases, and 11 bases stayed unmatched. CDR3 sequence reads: CASSLGSWGTGEDTIYF. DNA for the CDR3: TGCGCCAGCAGCTTGGGGTCCTGGGGGACAGGGGAGGACACCATATATTTT.

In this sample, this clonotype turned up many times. The CDR3 region has the DNA TGCGCCAGCAGCTTGACGCCCCAAGAGACCCAGTACTTC. Encoded protein: CASSLTPQETQYF. V is TRBV5-1 and J is TRBJ2-5; D unclear. This CDR3 has 13 residues. Germline CDR1 reads SGHRS; CDR2 reads YFSETQ. The V end lost 1 base, the J end lost 1 base, and 5 bases lay between the germline ends.

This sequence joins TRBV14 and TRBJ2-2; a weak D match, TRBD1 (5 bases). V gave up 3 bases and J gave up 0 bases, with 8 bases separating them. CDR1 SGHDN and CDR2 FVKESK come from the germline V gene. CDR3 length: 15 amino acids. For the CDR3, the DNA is TGTGCCAGCAGCCACTGGACACCGAACACCGGGGAGCTGTTTTTT. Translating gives CASSHWTPNTGELFF.

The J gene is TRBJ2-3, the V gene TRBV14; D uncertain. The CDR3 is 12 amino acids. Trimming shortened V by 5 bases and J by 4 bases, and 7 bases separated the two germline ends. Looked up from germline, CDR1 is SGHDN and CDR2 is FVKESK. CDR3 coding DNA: TGTGCCAGCAGCGCACTTGCAGATACGCAGTATTTT. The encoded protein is CASSALADTQYF.

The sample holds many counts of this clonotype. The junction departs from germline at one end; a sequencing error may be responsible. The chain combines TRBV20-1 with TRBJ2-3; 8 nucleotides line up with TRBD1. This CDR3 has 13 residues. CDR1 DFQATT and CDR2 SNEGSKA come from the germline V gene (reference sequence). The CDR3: CSARRTGRDTQYF. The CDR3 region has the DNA TGCAGCGCTAGGCGGACAGGGAGGGATACGCAGTATTTT.

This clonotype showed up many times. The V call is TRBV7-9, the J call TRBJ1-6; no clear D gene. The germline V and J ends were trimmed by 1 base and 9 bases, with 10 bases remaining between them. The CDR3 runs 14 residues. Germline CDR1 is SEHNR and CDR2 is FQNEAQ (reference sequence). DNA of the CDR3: TGTGCCAGCAGCTTAGAGGGCGGGAGTTCACCCCTCCACTTT. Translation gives CASSLEGGSSPLHF. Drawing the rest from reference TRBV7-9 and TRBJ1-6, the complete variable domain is DTGVSQNPRHKITKRGQNVTFRCDPISEHNRLYWYRQTLGQGPEFLTYFQNEAQLEKSRLLSDRFSAERPKGSFSTLEIQRTEQGDSAMYLCASSLEGGSSPLHFGNGTRLTVT.

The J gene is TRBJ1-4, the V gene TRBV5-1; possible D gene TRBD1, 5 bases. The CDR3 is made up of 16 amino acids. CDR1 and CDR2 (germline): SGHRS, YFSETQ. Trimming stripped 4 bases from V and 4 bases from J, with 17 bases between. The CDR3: CASSPGTTDNNEKLFF. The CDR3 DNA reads TGCGCCAGCAGCCCGGGGACGACAGACAATAATGAAAAACTGTTTTTT.

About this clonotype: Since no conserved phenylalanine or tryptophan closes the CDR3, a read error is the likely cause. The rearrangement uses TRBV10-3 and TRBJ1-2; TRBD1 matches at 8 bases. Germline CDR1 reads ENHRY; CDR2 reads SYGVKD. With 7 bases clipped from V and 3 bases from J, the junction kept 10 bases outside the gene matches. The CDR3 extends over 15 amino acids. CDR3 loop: CAINNQGAGDYGYTL. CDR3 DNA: TGTGCCATCAATAACCAGGGGGCAGGTGACTATGGCTACACCCTC.

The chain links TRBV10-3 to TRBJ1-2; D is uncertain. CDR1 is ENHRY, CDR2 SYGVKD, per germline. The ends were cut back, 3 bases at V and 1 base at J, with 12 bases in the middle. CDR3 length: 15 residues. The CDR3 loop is CAISDNNEVNYGYTF. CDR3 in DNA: TGTGCCATCAGTGACAATAATGAGGTTAACTATGGCTACACCTTC.

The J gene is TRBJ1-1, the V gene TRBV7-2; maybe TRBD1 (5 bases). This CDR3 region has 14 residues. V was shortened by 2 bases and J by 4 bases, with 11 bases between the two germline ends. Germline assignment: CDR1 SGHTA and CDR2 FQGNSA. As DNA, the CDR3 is TGTGCCAGCAGCTTATCAGGGTGGGGCACTGAAGCTTTCTTT. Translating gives CASSLSGWGTEAFF. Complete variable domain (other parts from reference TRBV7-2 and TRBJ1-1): GAGVSQSPSNKVTEKGKDVELRCDPISGHTALYWYRQSLGQGLEFLIYFQGNSAPDKSGLPSDRFSAERTGGSVSTLTIQRTQQEDSAVYLCASSLSGWGTEAFFGQGTRLTVV.

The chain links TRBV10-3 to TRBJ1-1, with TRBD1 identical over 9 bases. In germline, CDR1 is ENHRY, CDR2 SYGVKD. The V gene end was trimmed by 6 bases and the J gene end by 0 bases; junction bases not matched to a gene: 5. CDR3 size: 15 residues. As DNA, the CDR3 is TGTGCCATCAGGGGGGACAGGGCGCTGAACACTGAAGCTTTCTTT. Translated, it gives CAIRGDRALNTEAFF.

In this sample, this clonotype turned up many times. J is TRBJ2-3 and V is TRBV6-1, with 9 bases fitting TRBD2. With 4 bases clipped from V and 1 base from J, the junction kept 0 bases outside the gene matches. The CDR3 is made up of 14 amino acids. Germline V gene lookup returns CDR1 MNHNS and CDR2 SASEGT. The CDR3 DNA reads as TGTGCCAGCAGTGTAGCGGGGGGCACAGATACGCAGTATTTT. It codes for CASSVAGGTDTQYF.

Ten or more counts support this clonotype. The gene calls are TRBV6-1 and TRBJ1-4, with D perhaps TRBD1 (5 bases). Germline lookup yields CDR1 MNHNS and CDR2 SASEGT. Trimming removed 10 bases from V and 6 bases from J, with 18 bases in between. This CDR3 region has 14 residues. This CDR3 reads CATAAEGPDEKLFF. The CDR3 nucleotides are TGTGCCACCGCGGCTGAGGGGCCAGATGAAAAACTGTTTTTT.

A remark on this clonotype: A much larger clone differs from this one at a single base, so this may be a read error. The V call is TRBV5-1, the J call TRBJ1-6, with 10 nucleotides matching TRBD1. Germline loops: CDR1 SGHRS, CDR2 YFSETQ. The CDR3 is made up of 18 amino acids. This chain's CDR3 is CASSRDGQGGSYNSLLHF. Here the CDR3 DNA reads TGCGCCAGCAGCCGGGATGGACAGGGGGGTTCCTATAATTCACTCCTCCACTTT.